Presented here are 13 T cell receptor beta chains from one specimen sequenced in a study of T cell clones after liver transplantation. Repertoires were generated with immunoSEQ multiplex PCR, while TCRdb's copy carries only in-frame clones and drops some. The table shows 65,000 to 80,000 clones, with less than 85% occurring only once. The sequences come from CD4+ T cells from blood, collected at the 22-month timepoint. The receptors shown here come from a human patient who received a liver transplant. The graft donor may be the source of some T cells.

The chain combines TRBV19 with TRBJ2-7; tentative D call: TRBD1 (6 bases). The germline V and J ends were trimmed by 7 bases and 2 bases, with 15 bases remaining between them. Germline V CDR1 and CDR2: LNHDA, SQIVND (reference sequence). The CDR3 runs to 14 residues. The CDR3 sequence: CASNQGTTAYEQYF. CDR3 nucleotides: TGTGCCAGTAATCAGGGGACGACAGCCTACGAGCAGTACTTC. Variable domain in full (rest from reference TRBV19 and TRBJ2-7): DGGITQSPKYLFRKEGQNVTLSCEQNLNHDAMYWYRQDPGQGLRLIYYSQIVNDFQKGDIAEGYSVSREKKESFPLTVTSAQKNPTAFYLCASNQGTTAYEQYFGPGTRLTVT.

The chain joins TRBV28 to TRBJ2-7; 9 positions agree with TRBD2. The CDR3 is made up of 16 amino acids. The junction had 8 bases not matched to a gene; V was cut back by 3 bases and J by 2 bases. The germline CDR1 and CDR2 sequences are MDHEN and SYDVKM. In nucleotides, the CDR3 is TGTGCCAGCAGTTTGGGGAGCGGGAGGCCCACCTACGAGCAGTACTTC. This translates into CASSLGSGRPTYEQYF.

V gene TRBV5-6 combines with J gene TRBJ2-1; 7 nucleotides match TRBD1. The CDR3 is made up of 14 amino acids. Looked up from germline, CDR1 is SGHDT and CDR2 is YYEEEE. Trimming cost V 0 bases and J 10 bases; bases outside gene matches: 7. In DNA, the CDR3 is TGTGCCAGCAGCTTGGATAAAACAGGGGTCGAGCAGTTCTTC. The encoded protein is CASSLDKTGVEQFF.

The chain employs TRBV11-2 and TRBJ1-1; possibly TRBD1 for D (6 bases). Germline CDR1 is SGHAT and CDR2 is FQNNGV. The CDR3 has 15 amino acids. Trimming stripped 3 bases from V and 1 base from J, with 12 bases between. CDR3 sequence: CASSLTGLGNTEAFF. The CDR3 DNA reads TGTGCCAGCAGCTTGACAGGCCTGGGGAACACTGAAGCTTTCTTT.

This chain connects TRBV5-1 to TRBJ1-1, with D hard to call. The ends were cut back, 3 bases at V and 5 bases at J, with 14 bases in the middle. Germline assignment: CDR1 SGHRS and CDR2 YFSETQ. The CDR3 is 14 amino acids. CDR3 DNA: TGCGCCAGCAGCTATACCACCTCCGGGACTGAAGCTTTCTTT. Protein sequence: CASSYTTSGTEAFF.

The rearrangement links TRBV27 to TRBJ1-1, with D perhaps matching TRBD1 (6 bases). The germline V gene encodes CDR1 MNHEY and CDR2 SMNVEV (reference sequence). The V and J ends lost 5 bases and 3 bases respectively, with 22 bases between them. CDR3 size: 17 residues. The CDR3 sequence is CASSRPPVGGSHTEAFF. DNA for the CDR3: TGTGCCAGCAGTAGACCTCCCGTCGGGGGCTCACACACTGAAGCTTTCTTT.

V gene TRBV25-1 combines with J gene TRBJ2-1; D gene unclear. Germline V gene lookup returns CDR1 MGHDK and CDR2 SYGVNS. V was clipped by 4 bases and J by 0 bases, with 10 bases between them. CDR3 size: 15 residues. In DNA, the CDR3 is TGTGCCAGCAGTGCCGAGACCTTCTCCTACAATGAGCAGTTCTTC. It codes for CASSAETFSYNEQFF.

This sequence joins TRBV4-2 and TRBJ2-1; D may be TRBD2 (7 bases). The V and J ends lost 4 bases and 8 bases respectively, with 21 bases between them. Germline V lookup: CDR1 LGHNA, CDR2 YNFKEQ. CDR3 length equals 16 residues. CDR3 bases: TGTGCCAGCAGCCGACTGATTTTAACGGGGGGCCATGAGCAGTTCTTC. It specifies CASSRLILTGGHEQFF.

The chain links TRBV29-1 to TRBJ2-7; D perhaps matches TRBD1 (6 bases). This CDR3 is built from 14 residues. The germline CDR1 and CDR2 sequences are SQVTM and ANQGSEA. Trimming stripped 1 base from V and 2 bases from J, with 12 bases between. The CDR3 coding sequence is TGCAGCGTTGAAGTAGGGGACATACCCTACGAGCAGTACTTC. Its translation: CSVEVGDIPYEQYF.

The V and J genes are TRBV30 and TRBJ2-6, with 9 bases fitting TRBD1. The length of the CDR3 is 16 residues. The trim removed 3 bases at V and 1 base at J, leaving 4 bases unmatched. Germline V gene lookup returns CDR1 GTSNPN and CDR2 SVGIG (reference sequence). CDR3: CAWRDRGGSGANVLTF. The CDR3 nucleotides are TGTGCCTGGAGGGACAGGGGAGGGTCTGGGGCCAACGTCCTGACTTTC.

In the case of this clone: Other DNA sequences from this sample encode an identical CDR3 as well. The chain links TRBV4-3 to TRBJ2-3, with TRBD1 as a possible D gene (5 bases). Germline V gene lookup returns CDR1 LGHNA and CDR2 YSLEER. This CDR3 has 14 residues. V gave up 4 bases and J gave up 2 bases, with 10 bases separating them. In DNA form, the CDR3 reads TGCGCCAGCAGCCCTCGACAGATCACAGATACGCAGTATTTT. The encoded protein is CASSPRQITDTQYF.

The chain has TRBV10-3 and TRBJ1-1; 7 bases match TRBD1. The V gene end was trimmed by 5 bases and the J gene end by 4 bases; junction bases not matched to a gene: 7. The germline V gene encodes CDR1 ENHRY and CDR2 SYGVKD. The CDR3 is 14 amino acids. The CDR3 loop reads CAISPGTDGTEAFF. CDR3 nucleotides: TGTGCCATCAGTCCCGGGACAGATGGCACTGAAGCTTTCTTT.

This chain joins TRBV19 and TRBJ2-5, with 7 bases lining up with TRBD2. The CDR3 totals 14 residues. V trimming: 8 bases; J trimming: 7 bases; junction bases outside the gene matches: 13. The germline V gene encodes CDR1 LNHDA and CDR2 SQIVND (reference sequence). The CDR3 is CASGGGGPFGTQYF. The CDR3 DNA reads TGTGCCAGTGGAGGCGGGGGTCCATTTGGGACCCAGTACTTC.